One and the same sample provided the 26 T cell receptor beta chains below, sequenced in a study of CD8 T cells in ankylosing spondylitis. The study, taken as a whole, reports: Ankylosing spondylitis blood seemed to carry a telltale TCR beta motif made of several highly homologous variants.

In TCRdb, the 5' RACE reads were re-called with MiXCR into one record per CDR3 protein. The table shows over 600,000 distinct CDR3 sequences, with over 15% occurring only once. These receptors' antigens are unknown. Material for sequencing was blood, either unsorted or a sorted T cell fraction (not recorded which). These TCRs come from a male donor with ankylosing spondylitis.

The rearrangement uses TRBV3-1 and TRBJ2-1; D could derive from TRBD1 or TRBD2 (5 bases each). Trimming took 8 bases from V and 8 from J, leaving 19 bases between them. Germline loops: CDR1 LGHDT, CDR2 YNNKEL (reference sequence). The CDR3 length is 14 residues. CDR3: CASSRGGFSHEQFF. The DNA of the CDR3 is TGTGCCAGCTCCCGGGGCGGGTTTTCACATGAGCAGTTCTTC.

This clonotype showed up just a few times. V usage is TRBV20-1 and J usage is TRBJ2-5; D is ambiguous. The CDR3 is 11 amino acids. Per germline, CDR1 DFQATT and CDR2 SNEGSKA (reference sequence). The V end lost 6 bases, the J end lost 7 bases, and 12 bases lay between the germline ends. The CDR3, as DNA: TGCAGTGCAAATGGATATGGGACCCAGTACTTC. The encoded protein is CSANGYGTQYF.

The chain joins TRBV5-5 to TRBJ2-7, with D possibly TRBD1 on 5 matching bases. Germline V CDR1 and CDR2: SGHKS, YYEKEE (reference sequence). The CDR3 has 14 residues. V lost 0 bases and J lost 3, with 10 bases in between. The CDR3 region has the DNA TGTGCCAGCAGCTTGGCAGGGTCCGACTACGAGCAGTACTTC. This codes for CASSLAGSDYEQYF. The full variable domain, in which reference TRBV5-5 and TRBJ2-7 provide the parts outside the CDR3, is DAGVTQSPTHLIKTRGQQVTLRCSPISGHKSVSWYQQVLGQGPQFIFQYYEKEERGRGNFPDRFSARQFPNYSSELNVNALLLGDSALYLCASSLAGSDYEQYFGPGTRLTVT.

This clonotype has a count of ten or more. This chain links TRBV20-1 with TRBJ2-4; 13 bases map to TRBD2. Germline V gives CDR1 DFQATT, CDR2 SNEGSKA (reference sequence). The CDR3 is 15 residues long. V was clipped by 2 bases and J by 8 bases; unmatched bases: 6. CDR3 region: CSARPTSGREDIQYF. For the CDR3, the DNA is TGCAGTGCTAGACCTACTAGCGGGAGGGAGGACATTCAGTACTTC.

V and J are TRBV3-1 and TRBJ2-5, with TRBD2 matching 10 bases. Trimming cost V 5 bases and J 4 bases; bases outside gene matches: 7. CDR3 length equals 15 residues. Germline V gene data show CDR1 as LGHDT and CDR2 as YNNKEL (reference sequence). CDR3 DNA sequence: TGTGCCAGCAGCATAACTAGCGGGAAGGGAGAGACCCAGTACTTC. It yields the protein CASSITSGKGETQYF.

This clonotype was detected once. CDR3 protein: CASMMQGEGDTQYF. As DNA, the CDR3 is TGTGCCAGCATGATGCAGGGGGAGGGAGATACGCAGTATTTT. V and J are TRBV6-1 and TRBJ2-3; D possibly matches TRBD1 or TRBD2 (7 bases each). The CDR3 contains 14 residues. V lost 7 bases and J 5 bases, leaving 16 bases between the germline ends. Germline CDR1 is MNHNS and CDR2 is SASEGT.

The CDR3 DNA sequence: TGCGCCAGCAGACCCCAGGGGACGGGGTCCTACAATGAGCAGTTCTTC. As protein: CASRPQGTGSYNEQFF. The gene calls are TRBV5-1 and TRBJ2-1; maybe TRBD1 (6 bases). V was cut by 5 bases and J by 1 base, with 16 bases left in between. In germline, CDR1 is SGHRS, CDR2 YFSETQ. This CDR3 has 16 amino acids.

This clonotype came up many times. J is TRBJ2-3 and V is TRBV3-1; D gene unclear. The length of the CDR3 is 12 residues. Trimming left V 4 bases short and J 6 bases short, with 8 bases between. CDR1 and CDR2 from the germline V gene are LGHDT and YNNKEL (reference sequence). The DNA for the CDR3 is TGTGCCAGCAGCCCTTCTGCGGATACGCAGTATTTT. It is translated as CASSPSADTQYF.

The chain recombines TRBV18 with TRBJ1-3, with D perhaps TRBD1 (6 bases). V was cut by 5 bases and J by 2 bases, with 10 bases left in between. CDR3 length: 14 amino acids. Germline V gives CDR1 KGHSH, CDR2 LQKENI. The CDR3 here is CASSRAGAGNTIYF. The CDR3 nucleotides read TGTGCCAGCTCAAGGGCAGGGGCTGGAAACACCATATATTTT. The full variable domain, rest sourced from reference TRBV18 and TRBJ1-3, is NAGVMQNPRHLVRRRGQEARLRCSPMKGHSHVYWYRQLPEEGLKFMVYLQKENIIDESGMPKERFSAEFPKEGPSILRIQQVVRGDSAAYFCASSRAGAGNTIYFGEGSWLTVV.

The rearrangement joins TRBV13 to TRBJ2-7; possibly TRBD1 or TRBD2 for D (5 bases each). The V gene lost 5 bases and the J gene lost 2 bases, with 13 bases spanning the gap. This CDR3 is 14 amino acids long. Germline CDR1 and CDR2: PRHDT and FYEKMQ (reference sequence). CDR3 in amino acids: CASSLRDAAYEQYF. The CDR3 DNA sequence: TGTGCCAGCAGCCTTAGGGACGCAGCCTACGAGCAGTACTTC.

The chain has TRBV24-1 and TRBJ2-3; 11 bases match TRBD2. The CDR3 totals 19 residues. Germline-derived CDR1 and CDR2 are KGHDR and SFDVKD. V trimming: 8 bases; J trimming: 0 bases; junction bases outside the gene matches: 15. CDR3 sequence: CATTIPLAGGHASTDTQYF. In DNA form, the CDR3 reads TGTGCCACCACCATCCCCCTAGCGGGGGGCCACGCTAGCACAGATACGCAGTATTTT.

V is TRBV3-1 and J is TRBJ1-3; D gene unclear. This CDR3 has 14 amino acids. V lost 3 bases, J lost 6 bases, and 12 bases lay in between. Germline assignment: CDR1 LGHDT and CDR2 YNNKEL (reference sequence). The CDR3 sequence is CASSQGIVENTIYF. CDR3 sequence (DNA): TGTGCCAGCAGCCAGGGTATCGTTGAAAACACCATATATTTT.

This clonotype was seen only a few times. The chain uses TRBV20-1 and TRBJ2-2, with D possibly called TRBD1 or TRBD2 (6 bases each). Germline assignment: CDR1 DFQATT and CDR2 SNEGSKA (reference sequence). V lost 2 bases and J 1 base, leaving 11 bases between the germline ends. The CDR3 runs to 15 residues. CDR3 amino acids: CSARRRDKNTGELFF. The CDR3 region has the DNA TGCAGTGCTAGAAGGCGGGACAAGAACACCGGGGAGCTGTTTTTT.

This chain links TRBV6-2 or TRBV6-3 with TRBJ2-7; unclear D gene. Trimming removed 0 bases at V and 4 bases at J, with 31 bases between. The CDR3 contains 21 residues. Germline V lookup: CDR1 MNHEY, CDR2 SVGEGT. The CDR3 nucleotides read TGTGCCAGCAGTTACTCGGTTGTTCTGGGATTAAACAAGGGAATTGGGTACGAGCAGTACTTC. Its translation is CASSYSVVLGLNKGIGYEQYF.

This clonotype was counted between two and nine times. In nucleotides, the CDR3 is TGCAGCGTCGAACTAGCGGGAGTGAACACCGGGGAGCTGTTTTTT. Translating gives CSVELAGVNTGELFF. This chain joins TRBV29-1 and TRBJ2-2, with 11 nucleotides matching TRBD2. Germline loops: CDR1 SQVTM, CDR2 ANQGSEA. Trimming cost V 6 bases and J 1 base; bases outside gene matches: 4. The CDR3 totals 15 residues.

The chain joins TRBV7-9 to TRBJ2-7; TRBD1 aligns across 9 bases. CDR1 is SEHNR, CDR2 FQNEAQ, per germline (reference sequence). V lost 5 bases and J lost 2; bases outside the gene matches: 7. This CDR3 has 15 amino acids. This chain's CDR3 is CASSPRDRDPYEQYF. CDR3 nucleotides: TGTGCCAGCAGCCCCCGGGACAGGGACCCCTACGAGCAGTACTTC. The full variable domain, rest sourced from reference TRBV7-9 and TRBJ2-7, is DTGVSQNPRHKITKRGQNVTFRCDPISEHNRLYWYRQTLGQGPEFLTYFQNEAQLEKSRLLSDRFSAERPKGSFSTLEIQRTEQGDSAMYLCASSPRDRDPYEQYFGPGTRLTVT.

The chain carries TRBV12-3 or TRBV12-4 and TRBJ2-5; D unclear. V lost 1 base and J 5 bases, leaving 11 bases between the germline ends. The CDR3 length is 14 residues. The CDR3 sequence: CASSLGARVETQYF. CDR3 coding DNA: TGTGCCAGCAGTTTAGGAGCTAGGGTTGAGACCCAGTACTTC.

This clonotype turned up a few times. The chain couples TRBV12-3 or TRBV12-4 to TRBJ2-7, with 10 bases that match TRBD2. The length of the CDR3 is 16 residues. V trimming: 3 bases; J trimming: 0 bases; junction bases outside the gene matches: 5. The CDR3 nucleotides read TGTGCCAGCAGTTTTCGGCTAGCGGGAGTCTCCTACGAGCAGTACTTC. Translated, it gives CASSFRLAGVSYEQYF.

This rearrangement joins TRBV7-9 to TRBJ1-2; 8 nucleotides line up with TRBD1. Germline values: CDR1 SEHNR, CDR2 FQNEAQ (reference sequence). J was trimmed by 8 bases and V by 2 bases; bases with no gene match: 10. There are 15 residues in the CDR3. CDR3 residues: CASSLTQDRVKGYTF. The DNA for the CDR3 is TGTGCCAGCAGCTTAACGCAGGACAGGGTAAAGGGCTACACCTTC.

This chain uses TRBV7-9 with TRBJ1-4, with unresolved D. The CDR3 covers 16 residues. V was trimmed by 1 base and J by 0 bases, leaving 9 bases between them. The V gene's germline CDR1 is SEHNR and CDR2 FQNEAQ (reference sequence). The DNA of the CDR3 is TGTGCCAGCAGCTTAGTATATGCTGCAACTAATGAAAAACTGTTTTTT. It encodes CASSLVYAATNEKLFF.

The J gene is TRBJ2-7, the V gene TRBV5-1; D might be TRBD2 (6 bases). The V end was cut by 1 base, the J end by 6 bases, with 14 bases between. The CDR3 sequence is 14 residues long. The germline V gene encodes CDR1 SGHRS and CDR2 YFSETQ. The CDR3 DNA follows: TGCGCCAGCAGCTTGTCGGGAGAACCGGCCGAGCAGTACTTC. This gives the protein CASSLSGEPAEQYF.

This chain connects TRBV2 to TRBJ2-7, with TRBD1 identical over 8 bases. Germline V gene sequence: CDR1 SNHLY, CDR2 FYNNEI. This CDR3 contains 14 residues. V shed 6 bases and J 7 bases; nucleotides not matched to a gene: 11. Here the CDR3 DNA reads TGTGCCAGCAGCCCACTTGGGACAGGCGGGGAGCAGTACTTC. It translates to CASSPLGTGGEQYF.

This clonotype was seen a few times. The genes are TRBV4-3 and TRBJ2-3; D not certain. V was clipped by 0 bases and J by 2 bases, with 9 bases between them. Germline V gene lookup returns CDR1 LGHNA and CDR2 YSLEER. The CDR3 has 15 amino acids. CDR3 DNA sequence: TGCGCCAGCAGCCAAGATAATGGCCACACAGATACGCAGTATTTT. Translated: CASSQDNGHTDTQYF.

The chain has TRBV29-1 and TRBJ1-1, with 10 positions matching TRBD1. The germline V gene has CDR1 SQVTM and CDR2 ANQGSEA. The CDR3 loop spans 13 amino acids. V dropped 5 bases and J dropped 5; count of bases not matched to a gene: 5. CDR3 protein: CSVRQGAGTEAFF. DNA of the CDR3: TGCAGCGTTCGACAGGGGGCAGGGACTGAAGCTTTCTTT.

This clonotype appeared a few times. V gene TRBV29-1 combines with J gene TRBJ2-1; no definite D call. The CDR3 has 11 residues. Per the germline V gene, CDR1 is SQVTM and CDR2 is ANQGSEA. Trimming removed 2 bases at V and 8 bases at J, with 7 bases between. The CDR3 DNA sequence: TGCAGCGTTGAAAGATGGGATGAGCAGTTCTTC. Its translation: CSVERWDEQFF.

The chain couples TRBV18 to TRBJ2-3; 11 nucleotides match TRBD2. With V trimmed by 4 bases and J by 1 base, 13 bases remained unmatched. The CDR3 is made up of 19 amino acids. Germline V gives CDR1 KGHSH, CDR2 LQKENI. The CDR3: CASSQADSGGAVGTDTQYF. The CDR3 DNA reads as TGTGCCAGCTCACAGGCGGATAGCGGGGGGGCCGTGGGCACAGATACGCAGTATTTT.